The 28 T cell receptor beta chains below were found in one sample sequenced in a study of blood T cells in healthy people across ages. Sample-barcoded 5' priming and a J-beta primer mix drove a second PCR of roughly 6 to 12 cycles. TCRdb used MiXCR to reprocess the 5' RACE reads, holding one entry per CDR3 protein. The table records 910,000 or so distinct CDR3 sequences, about 53% of them present only once. Sequences were obtained from blood. The receptors derive from a woman aged 55-75 years in good health.

CDR3 nucleotide sequence: TGTGCCAGCAGCCCTCACGAAAACAGGGACAGTCAGCCCCAGCATTTT. Encoded protein: CASSPHENRDSQPQHF. J is TRBJ1-5 and V is TRBV28; TRBD1 aligns across 7 bases. This CDR3 has 16 residues. Trimming cost V 6 bases and J 6 bases; bases outside gene matches: 14. Per the germline V gene, CDR1 is MDHEN and CDR2 is SYDVKM.

There are a few counts of this clonotype. The chain employs TRBV7-9 and TRBJ2-6; D remains ambiguous. CDR3 length: 16 residues. V was clipped by 3 bases and J by 2 bases, with 11 bases between them. Germline lookup yields CDR1 SEHNR and CDR2 FQNEAQ (reference sequence). The CDR3 loop is CASSFVVGAGANVLTF. The DNA of the CDR3 is TGTGCCAGCAGCTTCGTGGTTGGCGCTGGGGCCAACGTCCTGACTTTC.

This clonotype was detected only once. V usage is TRBV20-1 and J usage is TRBJ2-1, with 11 positions matching TRBD2. This CDR3 is 16 amino acids long. V lost 4 bases to trimming and J lost 3 bases; unmatched junction nucleotides: 8. Germline values: CDR1 DFQATT, CDR2 SNEGSKA (reference sequence). The CDR3 DNA reads as TGCAGTGCTATGCCGACTAGCGGGGTCCTCTACAATGAGCAGTTCTTC. It translates to CSAMPTSGVLYNEQFF.

The V gene is TRBV7-9, the J gene TRBJ1-1, with 7 nucleotides matching TRBD1. V dropped 3 bases and J dropped 2; count of bases not matched to a gene: 3. CDR1 is SEHNR, CDR2 FQNEAQ, per germline (reference sequence). The CDR3 extends over 14 amino acids. This CDR3 is CASSLTGINTEAFF. The CDR3 bases are TGTGCCAGCAGCTTGACAGGGATCAACACTGAAGCTTTCTTT.

V gene TRBV6-6 combines with J gene TRBJ2-3; the D is unclear. The CDR3 is 14 amino acids. Between the trimmed V and J ends, which lost 5 bases and 5 bases, there was a span of 14 bases. Germline-derived CDR1 and CDR2 are MNHNY and SVGAGI (reference sequence). CDR3 nucleotides: TGTGCCAGCAGTCAAGTGGCAACAATAGATACGCAGTATTTT. Protein: CASSQVATIDTQYF.

The rearrangement joins TRBV7-3 to TRBJ2-1, with 7 nucleotides matching TRBD2. V shed 2 bases, J shed 10 bases, and the junction held 8 bases outside the gene matches. CDR1 and CDR2 (germline): SGHTA, FQGTGA. The CDR3 contains 14 residues. CDR3 loop: CASSLHGLGEEQFF. The CDR3 nucleotides are TGTGCCAGCAGCTTACACGGACTAGGCGAAGAGCAGTTCTTC. Supplemented by reference TRBV7-3 and TRBJ2-1, the full variable domain reads GAGVSQTPSNKVTEKGKYVELRCDPISGHTALYWYRQSLGQGPEFLIYFQGTGAADDSGLPNDRFFAVRPEGSVSTLKIQRTERGDSAVYLCASSLHGLGEEQFFGPGTRLTVL.

This clonotype was detected a few times. CDR3 sequence (DNA): TGCGCCAGCAGCCCAGGACTAGCGGGAGGTATGACAGATACGCAGTATTTT. Encoded protein: CASSPGLAGGMTDTQYF. This chain links TRBV4-3 with TRBJ2-3, with TRBD2 matching 14 bases. V was clipped by 4 bases and J by 3 bases; unmatched bases: 6. Germline CDR1 and CDR2: LGHNA and YSLEER. The CDR3 contains 17 residues.

V is TRBV28 and J is TRBJ2-5; 7 bases align to TRBD2. The CDR3 is 13 amino acids. The germline gives CDR1 MDHEN, CDR2 SYDVKM. V shed 11 bases, J shed 4 bases, and the junction held 10 bases outside the gene matches. The CDR3 DNA follows: TGTGCCGGGAGTGGGGGGGGAGGAGAGACCCAGTACTTC. Its protein is CAGSGGGGETQYF.

This clonotype came up a few times. This rearrangement joins TRBV20-1 to TRBJ2-7, with 12 bases identical to TRBD2. Germline V gives CDR1 DFQATT, CDR2 SNEGSKA (reference sequence). The CDR3 covers 16 residues. J gave up 3 bases and V 6 bases, and 12 bases lay outside the gene matches. CDR3: CSAPGLAGLKNYEQYF. As DNA, the CDR3 is TGCAGTGCGCCAGGACTAGCGGGATTAAAGAACTACGAGCAGTACTTC.

The chain has TRBV20-1 and TRBJ1-1; D unclear. The CDR3 loop spans 13 amino acids. Trimming shortened V by 6 bases and J by 0 bases, and 11 bases separated the two germline ends. The germline gives CDR1 DFQATT, CDR2 SNEGSKA (reference sequence). CDR3 loop: CSATLRVNTEAFF. The CDR3, as DNA: TGCAGTGCCACCCTAAGGGTGAACACTGAAGCTTTCTTT.

CDR3 sequence reads: CASKQGDSYNEQFF. The CDR3 DNA sequence: TGCGCCAGCAAACAGGGGGACTCCTACAATGAGCAGTTCTTC. The V gene is TRBV5-1, the J gene TRBJ2-1; 8 positions agree with TRBD1. This CDR3 comprises 14 residues. Germline V gives CDR1 SGHRS, CDR2 YFSETQ. Trimming cost V 6 bases and J 0 bases; bases outside gene matches: 2. Full variable domain (rest looked up from reference TRBV5-1 and TRBJ2-1): KAGVTQTPRYLIKTRGQQVTLSCSPISGHRSVSWYQQTPGQGLQFLFEYFSETQRNKGNFPGRFSGRQFSNSRSEMNVSTLELGDSALYLCASKQGDSYNEQFFGPGTRLTVL.

This sequence joins TRBV6-5 and TRBJ2-1; possibly TRBD2 for D (5 bases). Per the germline V gene, CDR1 is MNHEY and CDR2 is SVGAGI. The length of the CDR3 is 15 residues. V lost 5 bases and J 1 base, leaving 12 bases between the germline ends. The CDR3 is CASSRSVVSYNEQFF. The CDR3 bases are TGTGCCAGCAGTCGTAGCGTGGTGTCCTACAATGAGCAGTTCTTC.

The genes are TRBV7-2 and TRBJ1-4; TRBD1 might be the D (5 bases). The germline CDR1 and CDR2 sequences are SGHTA and FQGNSA. V shed 3 bases and J shed 8 bases, with 13 bases lying between them. This CDR3 spans 14 amino acids. The chain's CDR3 is CASSFQGMREKLFF. DNA for the CDR3: TGTGCCAGCAGCTTCCAGGGCATGAGGGAAAAACTGTTTTTT. The entire variable domain, with the rest obtained from reference TRBV7-2 and TRBJ1-4, is as follows: GAGVSQSPSNKVTEKGKDVELRCDPISGHTALYWYRQSLGQGLEFLIYFQGNSAPDKSGLPSDRFSAERTGGSVSTLTIQRTQQEDSAVYLCASSFQGMREKLFFGSGTQLSVL.

A single count supports this clonotype. The CDR3: CSATGFVAFHNEQFF. The CDR3 DNA reads as TGCAGTGCAACTGGCTTCGTAGCTTTCCACAATGAGCAGTTCTTC. The V and J genes are TRBV20-1 and TRBJ2-1; no clear D. There are 15 residues in the CDR3. V dropped 6 bases and J dropped 5 bases, with 20 bases sitting between them. CDR1 is DFQATT, CDR2 SNEGSKA, per germline (reference sequence).

V is TRBV20-1 and J is TRBJ2-1, with D tentatively TRBD2 (6 bases). Germline CDR1 and CDR2: DFQATT and SNEGSKA (reference sequence). This CDR3 has 14 amino acids. Trimming cost V 1 base and J 6 bases, with 13 bases left between them. The DNA of the CDR3 is TGCAGTGCTAGAGCTGGCAGAGCGGGCAATGAGCAGTTCTTC. The encoded protein is CSARAGRAGNEQFF.

This rearrangement joins TRBV9 to TRBJ2-5; the D gene is possibly TRBD1 (6 bases). CDR1 and CDR2 (germline): SGDLS, YYNGEE. Trimming took 3 bases from V and 4 from J, leaving 22 bases between them. The CDR3 runs 17 residues. CDR3 in amino acids: CASSARPGTSKLETQYF. CDR3 in DNA: TGTGCCAGCAGCGCCCGTCCCGGGACATCGAAATTAGAGACCCAGTACTTC.

The V gene is TRBV27, the J gene TRBJ1-2, with 9 bases aligning to TRBD1. Germline V gives CDR1 MNHEY, CDR2 SMNVEV (reference sequence). The CDR3 is 14 amino acids. The V segment lost 5 bases and the J segment 7 bases; nucleotides outside the gene matches: 8. The CDR3 bases are TGTGCCAGCAGTCCGGGACAGGGTTTGGGTGGCTACACCTTC. It specifies CASSPGQGLGGYTF.

On this clonotype: This sequence may be a read error, since a much larger clone differs from it by one base. This chain joins TRBV7-2 and TRBJ2-3, with 12 bases fitting TRBD2. CDR3 length: 19 residues. Unmatched junction bases numbered 13, after V lost 2 bases and J lost 4 bases. Germline V gene lookup returns CDR1 SGHTA and CDR2 FQGNSA. The CDR3: CASSLSSLAGGRSADTQYF. The CDR3 DNA follows: TGTGCCAGCAGCTTAAGCTCGCTAGCGGGAGGGCGGTCGGCAGATACGCAGTATTTT.

This clonotype was picked up one time. V usage is TRBV6-2 or TRBV6-3 and J usage is TRBJ2-7; D unresolved. The germline CDR1 and CDR2 sequences are MNHEY and SVGEGT. The V gene lost 7 bases and the J gene lost 2 bases, with 15 bases spanning the gap. The CDR3 covers 14 residues. The CDR3 nucleotides read TGTGCCAGCACCCCAAGGTTGAACACCTACGAGCAGTACTTC. It yields the protein CASTPRLNTYEQYF.

The chain carries TRBV24-1 and TRBJ2-3; D perhaps matches TRBD2 (6 bases). Germline assignment: CDR1 KGHDR and CDR2 SFDVKD. The CDR3 contains 16 residues. V was cut by 1 base and J by 6 bases, with 16 bases left in between. CDR3 protein: CATSDFKSLGGDTQYF. The CDR3, as DNA: TGTGCCACCAGTGATTTTAAGAGTTTGGGAGGCGATACGCAGTATTTT.

The chain links TRBV29-1 to TRBJ2-1, with 9 positions matching TRBD1. The V segment lost 7 bases and the J segment 8 bases; nucleotides outside the gene matches: 9. Per germline, CDR1 SQVTM and CDR2 ANQGSEA. The CDR3 extends over 13 amino acids. In nucleotides, the CDR3 is TGCAGCGGCAACATTGACAGGGGGGATGAGCAGTTCTTC. Its translation: CSGNIDRGDEQFF.

This clonotype was seen only a few times. The rearrangement joins TRBV9 to TRBJ2-7; 11 nucleotides agree with TRBD2. With V trimmed by 6 bases and J by 2 bases, 4 bases remained unmatched. The length of the CDR3 is 14 residues. Germline lookup yields CDR1 SGDLS and CDR2 YYNGEE. The CDR3 here is CASNSGLAAYEQYF. In nucleotides, the CDR3 is TGTGCCAGCAACTCGGGACTAGCGGCCTACGAGCAGTACTTC.

This clonotype showed up just a few times. The chain joins TRBV28 to TRBJ2-1; maybe TRBD2 (6 bases). Per the germline V gene, CDR1 is MDHEN and CDR2 is SYDVKM. The CDR3 totals 15 residues. V lost 1 base and J 0 bases, leaving 7 bases between the germline ends. The CDR3 nucleotides read TGTGCCAGCAGTTTATTGGGGGGCTCCTACAATGAGCAGTTCTTC. It specifies CASSLLGGSYNEQFF.

J is TRBJ2-1 and V is TRBV28; 9 bases match TRBD2. This CDR3 has 18 residues. J was trimmed by 1 base and V by 0 bases; bases with no gene match: 7. The germline gives CDR1 MDHEN, CDR2 SYDVKM. CDR3 protein: CASSLWRSGGSSYNEQFF. The CDR3 DNA is TGTGCCAGCAGTTTATGGCGTAGCGGGGGATCGTCCTACAATGAGCAGTTCTTC.

The chain combines TRBV5-1 with TRBJ2-5; D gene ambiguous. Trimming pared 4 bases from V and 0 bases from J, leaving 4 bases between. The germline V gene encodes CDR1 SGHRS and CDR2 YFSETQ. This CDR3 is 12 amino acids long. CDR3 in amino acids: CASSKNQETQYF. In DNA form, the CDR3 reads TGCGCCAGCAGCAAGAACCAAGAGACCCAGTACTTC.

DNA for the CDR3: TGTGCCAGCCTCACTCAGGGGAAGGGGGAGCAGTTCTTC. Residues: CASLTQGKGEQFF. The V call is TRBV27, the J call TRBJ2-1; maybe TRBD1 (6 bases). The CDR3 has 13 residues. The germline CDR1 and CDR2 sequences are MNHEY and SMNVEV (reference sequence). V dropped 8 bases and J dropped 10 bases, with 18 bases sitting between them.

V and J are TRBV28 and TRBJ2-7; D is tentatively TRBD1 or TRBD2 (5 bases each). The V and J ends lost 8 bases and 1 base respectively, with 24 bases between them. CDR1 is MDHEN, CDR2 SYDVKM, per germline. The CDR3 sequence is 17 residues long. CDR3 DNA sequence: TGTGCCAGCCTAGGGACCGCGAGGAGTAGTTTTTCCTACGAGCAGTACTTC. This encodes CASLGTARSSFSYEQYF. Using reference TRBV28 and TRBJ2-7 for the parts outside the CDR3, the full variable domain is DVKVTQSSRYLVKRTGEKVFLECVQDMDHENMFWYRQDPGLGLRLIYFSYDVKMKEKGDIPEGYSVSREKKERFSLILESASTNQTSMYLCASLGTARSSFSYEQYFGPGTRLTVT.

The chain carries TRBV28 and TRBJ2-7; possibly TRBD2 for D (5 bases). The CDR3 has 15 residues. V lost 3 bases and J 0 bases, leaving 12 bases between the germline ends. The V gene's germline CDR1 is MDHEN and CDR2 SYDVKM. Written as DNA, the CDR3 is TGTGCCAGCAGTTTGAGGGCATCGAGCTCCTACGAGCAGTACTTC. Its translation is CASSLRASSSYEQYF.